This T cell receptor beta chain was identified in a study of blood T cell repertoires in COVID-19. Study-wide context: The analysed material was cDNA or gDNA that came from T cells, B-cell-depleted T cells, or PBMCs.

Here immunoSEQ multiplex PCR was the method, and the copy in TCRdb shows in-frame clones only, minus some. The sample shows hundreds of thousands of clones, about four fifths of them seen only once. The sequence was collected from a man at least 80 years old with acute or convalescent COVID-19. Sequenced: peripheral blood.

The CDR3 spells CASSLGPVRGNTIYF. CDR3 sequence (DNA): TGTGCCAGCAGCTTGGGGCCCGTCCGCGGAAACACCATATATTTT. This sequence joins TRBV5-5 and TRBJ1-3, with D uncertain. Germline V gene sequence: CDR1 SGHKS, CDR2 YYEKEE (reference sequence). Deletions cut 0 bases from V and 4 bases from J, with 11 bases between. CDR3 length: 15 residues. Supplemented by reference TRBV5-5 and TRBJ1-3, the full variable domain reads DAGVTQSPTHLIKTRGQQVTLRCSPISGHKSVSWYQQVLGQGPQFIFQYYEKEERGRGNFPDRFSARQFPNYSSELNVNALLLGDSALYLCASSLGPVRGNTIYFGEGSWLTVV.